The entry that follows covers one T cell receptor (beta chain) sequence. This entry is derived from a study of blood T cell repertoires in COVID-19. At the level of the study: Specimens from acute and convalescent COVID-19 originated in the United States, Italy and Spain. T cells, B-cell-depleted T cells, or PBMCs supplied cDNA or gDNA.

Authors' processing steps: It was from reference gene primer amplification that nucleated cell counts were estimated. The repertoire was sequenced with immunoSEQ multiplex PCR; TCRdb's copy has only in-frame clones and lacks some. That table gives V, J and clone size, and the DNA gave D and trimming. The sample contains about 100,000 clones, about 92% of which appear only once. The CDR3 runs 14 residues. Trimming shortened V by 4 bases and J by 3 bases, and 14 bases separated the two germline ends. The germline gives CDR1 SGDLS, CDR2 YYNGEE. The sample comprised peripheral blood. V usage is TRBV9 and J usage is TRBJ2-7, with D tentatively TRBD1 (5 bases). This receptor was identified in a man between 45 and 60 years old with active COVID-19. CDR3 protein: CASSRRTGDYEQYF. CDR3 nucleotides: TGTGCCAGCAGCCGACGTACAGGTGACTACGAGCAGTACTTC.